Each of the 20 T cell receptor beta chains below was sequenced from the same sample in a study of CD8 T cells in ankylosing spondylitis (dated by TCRdb to the late 2010s). What the study reported, not specific to this receptor: Blood from ankylosing spondylitis patients appeared to be characterized by a TCR beta motif made up of under 10 highly homologous amino acid variants.

Library method: 5' RACE. Reads for this sample came from an Illumina HiSeq 2500. Clones were called with MiXCR by TCRdb after fastp trimmed the public reads at Q25, and only in-frame beta chains were retained. Identical CDR3 proteins give one entry, which carries the most common genes and DNA. The sample data list a few hundred thousand distinct CDR3 sequences, and around 19% of these were observed just once. The ten largest account for approximately 42% of the sample. Antigens of these TCRs are unknown. Sequencing used blood, either unsorted or a sorted T cell fraction (not recorded which). These receptors were collected from a male donor with ankylosing spondylitis.

This clonotype was counted only a few times. The gene calls are TRBV5-1 and TRBJ1-1, with D unresolved. The CDR3 has 13 amino acids. CDR1 and CDR2 (germline): SGHRS, YFSETQ. V dropped 7 bases and J dropped 0 bases, with 10 bases sitting between them. The CDR3 DNA follows: TGCGCCAGCGCTAGGGCCATGAACACTGAAGCTTTCTTT. Protein sequence: CASARAMNTEAFF.

With respect to this clonotype: This could be a read error, since a much larger clone is one nucleotide away. The chain recombines TRBV12-3 or TRBV12-4 with TRBJ2-3; the D gene is possibly TRBD2 (5 bases). The CDR3 spans 18 residues. The CDR3 bases are TGTACCAGCAGCCCTACCCCACAACCCCGGACTAGCACAGATACGCAGTATTTT. Translation gives CTSSPTPQPRTSTDTQYF.

The V and J genes are TRBV11-2 and TRBJ1-1; perhaps TRBD1 as D (5 bases). The CDR3 is 20 residues long. Trimming took off 0 bases at V and 2 bases at J, with 25 bases between the two ends. In germline, CDR1 is SGHAT, CDR2 FQNNGV. CDR3 protein: CASSLEIGYVQDGTNTEAFF. DNA of the CDR3: TGTGCCAGCAGCTTAGAAATTGGGTATGTACAGGATGGGACTAACACTGAAGCTTTCTTT. Full variable domain (outside the CDR3, taken from reference TRBV11-2 and TRBJ1-1): EAGVAQSPRYKIIEKRQSVAFWCNPISGHATLYWYQQILGQGPKLLIQFQNNGVVDDSQLPKDRFSAERLKGVDSTLKIQPAKLEDSAVYLCASSLEIGYVQDGTNTEAFFGQGTRLTVV.

The J gene is TRBJ1-1, the V gene TRBV5-1; D possibly corresponds to TRBD1 (5 bases). CDR1 is SGHRS and CDR2 is YFSETQ in the germline V gene. Deletions cut 4 bases from V and 0 bases from J, with 16 bases between. The CDR3 has 16 amino acids. This CDR3 is CASSPLPDRLNTEAFF. The DNA for the CDR3 is TGCGCCAGCAGCCCACTCCCCGACAGACTGAACACTGAAGCTTTCTTT.

This clonotype occurred a few times. The V call is TRBV20-1, the J call TRBJ2-7, with 7 positions matching TRBD2. The CDR3 sequence is 15 residues long. The V and J ends lost 4 bases and 0 bases, in that order; junction bases with no gene match: 9. Germline V gene data show CDR1 as DFQATT and CDR2 as SNEGSKA (reference sequence). Here the CDR3 reads CSAKPAGKSSYEQYF. DNA of the CDR3: TGCAGTGCTAAACCAGCGGGGAAGAGCTCCTACGAGCAGTACTTC.

This clonotype showed up just a few times. The chain carries TRBV2 and TRBJ2-2; D ambiguous. V was trimmed by 8 bases and J by 9 bases, leaving 10 bases between them. The CDR3 is 11 amino acids. CDR1 and CDR2 from the germline V gene are SNHLY and FYNNEI. The CDR3 is CASFDGRELFF. Written as DNA, the CDR3 is TGTGCCAGCTTTGATGGGAGGGAGCTGTTTTTT.

This clonotype occurred many times. The V call is TRBV7-8, the J call TRBJ2-7, with no clear D. Trimming removed 5 bases from V and 0 bases from J, with 2 bases in between. This CDR3 has 11 amino acids. Germline V gene data show CDR1 as SGHVS and CDR2 as FQNEAQ. CDR3 DNA: TGTGCCAGCAGCCCCTCCTACGAGCAGTACTTC. This sequence encodes CASSPSYEQYF. The entire variable domain, with the rest obtained from reference TRBV7-8 and TRBJ2-7, is as follows: GAGVSQSPRYKVAKRGQDVALRCDPISGHVSLFWYQQALGQGPEFLTYFQNEAQLDKSGLPSDRFFAERPEGSVSTLKIQRTQQEDSAVYLCASSPSYEQYFGPGTRLTVT.

This chain uses TRBV11-2 with TRBJ2-5; D could derive from TRBD1 or TRBD2 (6 bases each). Germline loops: CDR1 SGHAT, CDR2 FQNNGV. V lost 6 bases and J 4 bases, leaving 18 bases between the germline ends. CDR3 length: 15 residues. CDR3 DNA sequence: TGTGCCAGCAGTCACCACTTGGGGGGCGGAGAGACCCAGTACTTC. Translation gives CASSHHLGGGETQYF.

This clonotype has only a few counts. The chain recombines TRBV29-1 with TRBJ2-7; the D is unclear. The CDR3 loop spans 13 amino acids. Germline lookup yields CDR1 SQVTM and CDR2 ANQGSEA. V gave up 1 base and J gave up 2 bases, with 9 bases separating them. CDR3 region: CSVEGTATYEQYF. CDR3 bases: TGCAGCGTTGAAGGGACGGCCACCTACGAGCAGTACTTC.

This clonotype was found once. The chain carries TRBV3-1 and TRBJ2-5, with TRBD1 matching 10 bases. The CDR3 has 16 amino acids. CDR1 and CDR2 (germline): LGHDT, YNNKEL (reference sequence). Trimming cost V 0 bases and J 5 bases; bases outside gene matches: 6. This CDR3 reads CASSQDPGTGVETQYF. The CDR3, as DNA: TGTGCCAGCAGCCAAGATCCCGGGACAGGGGTGGAGACCCAGTACTTC.

The J gene is TRBJ1-2, the V gene TRBV6-1; D not certain. CDR3 length: 14 residues. Per germline, CDR1 MNHNS and CDR2 SASEGT. With 8 bases removed from V and 4 bases from J, the gap between germline ends came to 17 bases. The CDR3 sequence is CASASGPAGYGYTF. CDR3 sequence (DNA): TGTGCCAGCGCTTCCGGGCCAGCCGGCTATGGCTACACCTTC.

CDR3 DNA: TGTGCCAGCAGTTTATGGACCCCTACTATCACCGGGGAGCTGTTTTTT. It is translated as CASSLWTPTITGELFF. The chain couples TRBV28 to TRBJ2-2, with D uncertain. Per the germline V gene, CDR1 is MDHEN and CDR2 is SYDVKM. The CDR3 length is 16 residues. V shed 0 bases and J shed 4 bases, with 12 bases lying between them.

The chain joins TRBV19 to TRBJ1-2; D is uncertain. V lost 6 bases, J lost 4 bases, and 12 bases lay in between. The CDR3 is made up of 13 amino acids. Germline CDR1 reads LNHDA; CDR2 reads SQIVND (reference sequence). Here the CDR3 DNA reads TGTGCCAGTAGCGCGGGTATCGGCTATGGCTACACCTTC. Translating it yields CASSAGIGYGYTF.

This clonotype showed up just a few times. J is TRBJ1-1 and V is TRBV30; D is undetermined. From germline, CDR1 is GTSNPN and CDR2 SVGIG (reference sequence). There are 11 residues in the CDR3. Trimming cost V 0 bases and J 11 bases, with 10 bases left between them. The chain's CDR3 is CAWSVTLEAFF. CDR3 nucleotides: TGTGCCTGGAGTGTAACGCTGGAGGCTTTCTTT.

This clonotype has only a few counts. The genes are TRBV4-2 and TRBJ2-7, with TRBD2 matching 11 bases. V was pared by 1 base and J by 3 bases, with 2 bases of the junction left unmatched. In germline, CDR1 is LGHNA, CDR2 YNFKEQ. The CDR3 extends over 15 amino acids. CDR3 loop: CASSQGTSGHYEQYF. The CDR3 DNA follows: TGTGCCAGCAGCCAAGGGACTAGCGGGCACTACGAGCAGTACTTC.

The DNA of the CDR3 is TGCAGTGCTAGAGACCTGGGACTAGCGGGGGACTACCAAGAGACCCAGTACTTC. As protein: CSARDLGLAGDYQETQYF. This chain uses TRBV20-1 with TRBJ2-5; 14 bases align to TRBD2. The CDR3 has 18 amino acids. From germline, CDR1 is DFQATT and CDR2 SNEGSKA (reference sequence). The trim removed 0 bases at V and 0 bases at J, leaving 6 bases unmatched.

This chain connects TRBV2 to TRBJ2-7; maybe TRBD1 (6 bases). This CDR3 is 15 amino acids long. Trimming cost V 0 bases and J 3 bases, with 12 bases left between them. The germline V gene encodes CDR1 SNHLY and CDR2 FYNNEI. CDR3 coding DNA: TGTGCCAGCAGTGAAGCCCAGGGGAGCTTCTACGAGCAGTACTTC. Translating gives CASSEAQGSFYEQYF.

This clonotype appeared once. The rearrangement uses TRBV29-1 and TRBJ2-7; D uncertain. Trimming left V 3 bases short and J 1 base short, with 7 bases between. Per germline, CDR1 SQVTM and CDR2 ANQGSEA. The CDR3 spans 12 residues. The CDR3 DNA follows: TGCAGCGTTGATGTCGGGTCCTACGAGCAGTACTTC. Translation gives CSVDVGSYEQYF.

The CDR3, as DNA: TGTGCCTCCGCAGGGAACTACGAGCAGTACTTC. Protein sequence: CASAGNYEQYF. The J gene is TRBJ2-7, the V gene TRBV7-9; maybe TRBD1 (5 bases). Germline V lookup: CDR1 SEHNR, CDR2 FQNEAQ (reference sequence). The ends were cut back, 11 bases at V and 3 bases at J, with 11 bases in the middle. The CDR3 covers 11 residues.

This clonotype has more than one count but fewer than ten. The V and J genes are TRBV11-2 and TRBJ2-3; D unresolved. The CDR3 is 16 residues long. V was clipped by 5 bases and J by 1 base, with 16 bases between them. Germline V gene data show CDR1 as SGHAT and CDR2 as FQNNGV. Written as DNA, the CDR3 is TGTGCCAGCAGCCACCCTGGTGGGATGGGCACAGATACGCAGTATTTT. It encodes CASSHPGGMGTDTQYF.